This T cell receptor (beta chain) was captured in a study of yellow fever vaccine responses in identical twins. Overall study findings and caveats: A vaccine T cell response that seemed partly convergent and partly personalized was reported in twins.

Of note for this clonotype: Its antigen is unknown.

Trimming took 5 bases from V and 2 from J; bases not matched to a gene: 9. CDR3 length: 16 residues. The germline V gene has CDR1 SGHNT and CDR2 YENEEA. Via MiXCR, TCRdb re-called the RT-PCR reads, giving one row per CDR3 protein. The sample yields about 1,400 distinct CDR3 sequences, roughly 90% seen once. The V call is TRBV11-3, the J call TRBJ2-1, with 7 bases lining up with TRBD2. Sequences were derived from T cells from blood (PBMCs), unsorted or a sorted subset (not recorded which), sampled before or after yellow fever vaccination (not recorded which). This clonotype was obtained from a woman younger than 30 who received the yellow fever vaccine. The CDR3 sequence is CASSQKRGEAYNEQFF. The CDR3 DNA follows: TGTGCCAGCAGCCAAAAGCGGGGAGAAGCCTACAATGAGCAGTTCTTC.